This T cell receptor (beta chain) was captured in a study of T cells after yellow fever vaccination. This clonotype was counted ten times or more. Its specificity is not known. Germline V gene lookup returns CDR1 SGHTA and CDR2 FQGNSA. CDR3 length equals 14 residues. The ends lost 3 bases at V and 6 bases at J; junction bases unmatched: 4. A single record per CDR3 protein comes from TCRdb applying MiXCR to the 5' RACE reads. The repertoire includes 110,000 or so distinct CDR3 sequences, about 6.8% of them detected once, and roughly 2.8% sits in the top ten. Overall study findings and caveats: Overlap between CD4 and CD8 compartments was detected for a small share of clonotypes. Peaking on day 5 versus 15, the secondary response was faster but weaker.

This TCR was sampled from a man younger than 30 who received the YFV17D yellow fever vaccine. The input for sequencing was CD4+ T cells sorted from PBMCs, taken about 49 days after the first yellow fever vaccination. The chain uses TRBV7-2 and TRBJ2-5; 10 nucleotides align to TRBD2. CDR3 sequence: CASSFASGGQTQYF. Written as DNA, the CDR3 is TGTGCCAGCAGCTTTGCTAGCGGGGGTCAGACCCAGTACTTC.